The TCR beta chain described here comes from a study of T cell repertoires in cytomegalovirus infection. Study as a whole: Matching HLA type, along with CMV infection, was indicated by public TCR beta signatures.

TCRdb reprocessed the reads with MiXCR, giving one entry per CDR3 protein. The repertoire includes fewer than 400,000 distinct CDR3 sequences, about a sixth of them detected once, and less than 9.5% sits in the top ten. The CDR3 extends over 14 amino acids. Looked up from germline, CDR1 is SGHTA and CDR2 is FQGNSA. V trimming: 2 bases; J trimming: 6 bases; junction bases outside the gene matches: 2. The clonotype comes from a human donor in good health (CMV status not recorded). Some clones in this sample may be carry-over from other donors' samples. The sequencing input was PBMCs. This rearrangement joins TRBV7-2 to TRBJ2-1; 9 nucleotides line up with TRBD2. In DNA, the CDR3 is TGTGCCAGCAGCTTACCGGGACTAGCCAATGAGCAGTTCTTC. It specifies CASSLPGLANEQFF.